These 32 T cell receptor beta chains share one sample of origin, sequenced in a study of T cell responses to AZD1222 COVID-19 vaccine. Using immunoSEQ multiplex PCR, the repertoire was profiled, and TCRdb retains in-frame clones only, with some absent. The sample has around 250,000 clones, 80% to 95% seen once; the top ten hold around 0.6%. The sample in question was peripheral blood, obtained on day 0 of AZD1222 vaccination. The receptors stem from an adult in good health.

The chain employs TRBV19 and TRBJ2-5; the match to TRBD2 covers 12 bases. V lost 6 bases, J lost 7 bases, and 9 bases stayed unmatched. This CDR3 has 15 amino acids. The germline CDR1 and CDR2 sequences are LNHDA and SQIVND (reference sequence). The CDR3 region is CASRLGTSGSGTQYF. CDR3 nucleotides: TGTGCCAGTAGACTCGGGACTAGCGGGTCAGGGACCCAGTACTTC.

V usage is TRBV2 and J usage is TRBJ1-6, with D hard to call. The CDR3 is 12 amino acids. Germline CDR1 and CDR2: SNHLY and FYNNEI. V was cut by 6 bases and J by 7 bases, with 7 bases left in between. CDR3 coding DNA: TGTGCCAGCAGAATTGGAAATTCACCCCTCCACTTT. Encoded protein: CASRIGNSPLHF.

The rearrangement links TRBV3-1 (or the pseudogene TRBV3-2) to TRBJ2-7; D assignment may be TRBD1 or TRBD2 (5 bases each). Trimming took 3 bases from V and 4 from J, leaving 10 bases between them. Germline-derived CDR1 and CDR2 are LGHDT and YNNKEL (reference sequence). The CDR3 consists of 13 residues. The CDR3: CASSHPGPYEQYF. CDR3 in DNA: TGTGCCAGCAGCCACCCGGGACCTTACGAGCAGTACTTC.

This chain uses TRBV27 with TRBJ1-2; D remains ambiguous. The CDR3 is made up of 12 amino acids. Trimming shortened V by 4 bases and J by 8 bases, and 11 bases separated the two germline ends. The germline CDR1 and CDR2 sequences are MNHEY and SMNVEV (reference sequence). CDR3 residues: CASSSASGGYTF. Here the CDR3 DNA reads TGTGCCAGCAGTTCAGCCTCCGGGGGCTACACCTTC.

The CDR3 nucleotides are TGTGCCAGCAGCTTGTCCCATCTCACCTACGAGCAGTACTTC. Translated, it gives CASSLSHLTYEQYF. The chain recombines TRBV5-5 with TRBJ2-7; D remains unclear. Germline values: CDR1 SGHKS, CDR2 YYEKEE (reference sequence). The CDR3 extends over 14 amino acids. Trimming cost V 1 base and J 2 bases, with 10 bases left between them.

This chain joins TRBV6-5 and TRBJ1-1; TRBD1 is a possible D gene (6 bases). Trimming took off 0 bases at V and 2 bases at J, with 13 bases between the two ends. From germline, CDR1 is MNHEY and CDR2 SVGAGI. There are 16 residues in the CDR3. CDR3 protein: CASSYSTGLSNTEAFF. CDR3 in DNA: TGTGCCAGCAGTTACTCAACAGGGCTGAGTAACACTGAAGCTTTCTTT.

The chain uses TRBV28 and TRBJ2-5; 7 nucleotides agree with TRBD1. J was trimmed by 5 bases and V by 1 base; bases with no gene match: 7. This CDR3 contains 15 residues. The germline V gene has CDR1 MDHEN and CDR2 SYDVKM. The CDR3 reads CASSLLGGERETQYF. The DNA of the CDR3 is TGTGCCAGCAGTTTATTAGGGGGCGAGCGGGAGACCCAGTACTTC.

V and J are TRBV20-1 and TRBJ1-2; 7 bases match TRBD1. This CDR3 is 16 amino acids long. The V gene end was trimmed by 3 bases and the J gene end by 0 bases; junction bases not matched to a gene: 10. Germline values: CDR1 DFQATT, CDR2 SNEGSKA (reference sequence). The DNA of the CDR3 is TGCAGTGCTAGTGGGGCTCAGGGGGTTTCTAACTATGGCTACACCTTC. Its translation: CSASGAQGVSNYGYTF.

The chain uses TRBV4-1 and TRBJ1-5; D unresolved. The V gene's germline CDR1 is MGHRA and CDR2 YSYEKL. V shed 3 bases and J shed 1 base, with 10 bases lying between them. The CDR3 runs to 15 residues. The CDR3 nucleotides read TGCGCCAGCAGCCAGGCGATTGGGAGCAATCAGCCCCAGCATTTT. Translating gives CASSQAIGSNQPQHF.

The chain uses TRBV4-2 and TRBJ2-5, with 14 bases aligning to TRBD2. Germline CDR1 and CDR2: LGHNA and YNFKEQ. V lost 0 bases to trimming and J lost 5 bases; unmatched junction nucleotides: 8. The length of the CDR3 is 18 residues. CDR3 loop: CASSQEGLAGGPGETQYF. The DNA of the CDR3 is TGTGCCAGCAGCCAAGAAGGACTAGCGGGAGGCCCTGGGGAGACCCAGTACTTC.

The chain recombines TRBV14 with TRBJ2-1; 9 bases align to TRBD2. Germline CDR1 is SGHDN and CDR2 is FVKESK. J gave up 5 bases and V 4 bases, and 3 bases lay outside the gene matches. The CDR3 extends over 14 amino acids. This CDR3 is CASSLGLAHNEQFF. CDR3 DNA: TGTGCCAGCAGCCTGGGACTAGCCCACAATGAGCAGTTCTTC.

This sequence joins TRBV4-1 and TRBJ1-4, with D hard to call. Germline V gene sequence: CDR1 MGHRA, CDR2 YSYEKL. CDR3 length: 16 amino acids. Trimming left V 1 base short and J 6 bases short, with 15 bases between. The chain's CDR3 is CASSQGENLLYEKLFF. CDR3 in DNA: TGCGCCAGCAGCCAAGGGGAGAACCTCCTGTATGAAAAACTGTTTTTT.

The chain uses TRBV29-1 and TRBJ2-5; D gene uncertain. The CDR3 extends over 14 amino acids. With 7 bases removed from V and 1 base from J, the gap between germline ends came to 16 bases. Germline V gene sequence: CDR1 SQVTM, CDR2 ANQGSEA. The CDR3 bases are TGCAGCGCCCAGCGTGGTATCGGCCAAGAGACCCAGTACTTC. As protein: CSAQRGIGQETQYF.

The rearrangement links TRBV27 to TRBJ2-7; 7 bases are a match to TRBD2. The trim removed 7 bases at V and 4 bases at J, leaving 7 bases unmatched. The germline V gene encodes CDR1 MNHEY and CDR2 SMNVEV (reference sequence). CDR3 size: 13 residues. The CDR3 nucleotides are TGTGCCAGCAAAGGCGGGGGTAGGTACGAGCAGTACTTC. This gives the protein CASKGGGRYEQYF.

The sample holds one count of this clone. This chain joins TRBV2 and TRBJ1-5; no definite D call. The V and J ends lost 7 bases and 7 bases respectively, with 17 bases between them. Per the germline V gene, CDR1 is SNHLY and CDR2 is FYNNEI. This CDR3 contains 14 residues. CDR3 sequence (DNA): TGTGCCAGCACCGAGGAGGGTACACTCCAGCCCCAGCATTTT. Protein sequence: CASTEEGTLQPQHF.

The V gene is TRBV10-2, the J gene TRBJ2-1; D is unclear. Germline assignment: CDR1 WSHSY and CDR2 SAAADI. Trimming removed 7 bases from V and 1 base from J, with 14 bases in between. The CDR3 is 15 amino acids. The CDR3 protein is CASNPAVLSYNEQFF. CDR3 nucleotides: TGCGCCAGCAACCCCGCCGTCCTGTCCTACAATGAGCAGTTCTTC.

J is TRBJ2-7 and V is TRBV7-2; D tentatively fits TRBD1 or TRBD2 (6 bases each). The CDR3 has 14 residues. Trimming left V 2 bases short and J 12 bases short, with 20 bases between. CDR1 is SGHTA, CDR2 FQGNSA, per germline. CDR3 in DNA: TGTGCCAGCAGCTTAAGACCGGGGGCGCGAGGGTGGTACTTC. Encoded protein: CASSLRPGARGWYF.

V gene TRBV2 combines with J gene TRBJ1-5; perhaps TRBD1 as D (5 bases). The CDR3 consists of 14 residues. Trimming left V 7 bases short and J 5 bases short, with 15 bases between. The germline V gene encodes CDR1 SNHLY and CDR2 FYNNEI. DNA for the CDR3: TGTGCCAGCAAGAGGGGCCTGAATTATCAGCCCCAGCATTTT. This codes for CASKRGLNYQPQHF.

The chain has TRBV9 and TRBJ2-7; a weak D match, TRBD1 (6 bases). Between the trimmed V and J ends, which lost 0 bases and 4 bases, there was a span of 20 bases. The CDR3 is made up of 17 amino acids. The germline V gene encodes CDR1 SGDLS and CDR2 YYNGEE. The CDR3 region has the DNA TGTGCCAGCAGCGTAGGGGCTGACAAAGCTAGGGGGTACGAGCAGTACTTC. Its translation: CASSVGADKARGYEQYF.

The rearrangement links TRBV29-1 to TRBJ2-2; 7 bases line up with TRBD1. This CDR3 spans 11 amino acids. The ends lost 6 bases at V and 6 bases at J; junction bases unmatched: 1. Germline CDR1 is SQVTM and CDR2 is ANQGSEA. The CDR3 DNA sequence: TGCAGCGTACAGGGGCCCGGGGAGCTGTTTTTT. Amino acid sequence: CSVQGPGELFF.

The V and J genes are TRBV7-9 and TRBJ2-2, with no clear D. Germline CDR1 is SEHNR and CDR2 is FQNEAQ (reference sequence). This CDR3 is 16 amino acids long. V was pared by 5 bases and J by 0 bases, with 13 bases between. The CDR3 DNA follows: TGTGCCAGCAGCCCTATAGACACTTCGAACACCGGGGAGCTGTTTTTT. The encoded protein is CASSPIDTSNTGELFF.

The gene calls are TRBV7-2 and TRBJ1-5; the D gene is possibly TRBD1 (5 bases). CDR1 and CDR2 from the germline V gene are SGHTA and FQGNSA. The CDR3 covers 15 residues. V was trimmed by 1 base and J by 5 bases, leaving 12 bases between them. The CDR3 DNA sequence: TGTGCCAGCAGCTTAGGTCAGGGCGATTATCAGCCCCAGCATTTT. It yields the protein CASSLGQGDYQPQHF.

This chain connects TRBV6-5 to TRBJ2-5; the match to TRBD2 covers 14 bases. There are 15 residues in the CDR3. Germline loops: CDR1 MNHEY, CDR2 SVGAGI. J lost 5 bases, V lost 5 bases, and 4 bases had no gene match. CDR3 sequence (DNA): TGTGCCAGCAGTCCCTGGACTAGCGGGGGGGAGACCCAGTACTTC. Protein product: CASSPWTSGGETQYF.

This chain uses TRBV9 with TRBJ2-7; D unclear. This CDR3 is built from 13 residues. Trimming cost V 0 bases and J 7 bases, with 11 bases left between them. Germline CDR1 and CDR2: SGDLS and YYNGEE. The CDR3 bases are TGTGCCAGCAGCGTAGCTCCGTCATGGGAGCAGTACTTC. Translating gives CASSVAPSWEQYF.

There are a few counts of this clone. The chain links TRBV28 to TRBJ2-3, with 7 bases matching TRBD1. Germline CDR1 MDHEN, CDR2 SYDVKM. This CDR3 is built from 14 residues. The V gene end was trimmed by 8 bases and the J gene end by 4 bases; junction bases not matched to a gene: 9. CDR3 coding DNA: TGTGCCAGCCTCCCTGGGACAGTTTCAGATACGCAGTATTTT. It encodes CASLPGTVSDTQYF.

This chain joins TRBV5-1 and TRBJ1-2, with 8 bases that match TRBD1. The CDR3 spans 15 residues. From germline, CDR1 is SGHRS and CDR2 YFSETQ. The J segment lost 7 bases and the V segment lost 0 bases, leaving 8 bases of the junction unmatched. The CDR3 sequence: CASSLDAGGAGGYTF. CDR3 DNA sequence: TGCGCCAGCAGCTTGGATGCAGGGGGCGCCGGTGGCTACACCTTC.

This rearrangement joins TRBV28 to TRBJ2-2; 7 nucleotides agree with TRBD1. V shed 8 bases and J 3 bases; nucleotides not matched to a gene: 6. Per the germline V gene, CDR1 is MDHEN and CDR2 is SYDVKM. This CDR3 region has 14 residues. CDR3 sequence: CASLTGDDTGELFF. The CDR3, as DNA: TGTGCCAGCCTCACAGGGGATGACACCGGGGAGCTGTTTTTT.

The chain has TRBV7-9 and TRBJ1-1, with D perhaps matching TRBD1 (6 bases). CDR3 length: 13 amino acids. Germline CDR1 reads SEHNR; CDR2 reads FQNEAQ (reference sequence). Trimming shortened V by 5 bases and J by 0 bases, and 7 bases separated the two germline ends. CDR3 amino acids: CASSRQVNTEAFF. CDR3 nucleotide sequence: TGTGCCAGCAGCAGACAGGTGAACACTGAAGCTTTCTTT. Full variable domain (outside the CDR3, taken from reference TRBV7-9 and TRBJ1-1): DTGVSQNPRHKITKRGQNVTFRCDPISEHNRLYWYRQTLGQGPEFLTYFQNEAQLEKSRLLSDRFSAERPKGSFSTLEIQRTEQGDSAMYLCASSRQVNTEAFFGQGTRLTVV.

This clone occurred once. CDR3 protein: CASKPRGRLTDTQYF. In DNA form, the CDR3 reads TGTGCCAGTAAGCCTCGCGGGAGGCTTACAGATACGCAGTATTTT. The V call is TRBV19, the J call TRBJ2-3; 8 nucleotides line up with TRBD2. V lost 7 bases and J lost 3; bases outside the gene matches: 9. Germline lookup yields CDR1 LNHDA and CDR2 SQIVND (reference sequence). The CDR3 has 15 amino acids.

This clone showed up just once. J is TRBJ1-2 and V is TRBV19; no clear D gene. Germline values: CDR1 LNHDA, CDR2 SQIVND (reference sequence). The CDR3 length is 15 residues. Trimming stripped 0 bases from V and 5 bases from J, with 13 bases between. CDR3 in DNA: TGTGCCAGTAGTATAGACCGAGGACGGGCGTATGGCTACACCTTC. It encodes CASSIDRGRAYGYTF.

The V and J genes are TRBV3-1 (or the pseudogene TRBV3-2) and TRBJ1-3; weak D call: TRBD1 (5 bases). CDR1 LGHDT and CDR2 YNNKEL come from the germline V gene (reference sequence). The CDR3 runs to 14 residues. V was trimmed by 0 bases and J by 4 bases, leaving 7 bases between them. This CDR3 reads CASSQEGVGNTIYF. Written as DNA, the CDR3 is TGTGCCAGCAGCCAAGAAGGGGTGGGAAACACCATATATTTT.

This clone occurred once. V and J are TRBV7-8 and TRBJ2-7, with TRBD2 identical over 9 bases. The trim removed 2 bases at V and 5 bases at J, leaving 10 bases unmatched. CDR1 is SGHVS and CDR2 is FQNEAQ in the germline V gene. The CDR3 has 16 residues. The CDR3 here is CASSLIKAGGPDEQYF. The CDR3 DNA reads as TGTGCCAGCAGCTTAATAAAGGCGGGAGGGCCTGACGAGCAGTACTTC.